The rows below give T cell receptor beta chains drawn from one sample of a study of T cell responses to AZD1222 COVID-19 vaccine. Only in-frame clones appear in the TCRdb table, and some are missing; sequencing was by immunoSEQ multiplex PCR. The data contain over 100,000 clones, around 81% of them singletons. The specimen was peripheral blood, collected on day 0 of AZD1222 vaccination. These receptors were collected from an adult in good health. The CDR3 runs from the conserved cysteine through the conserved F or W.

V gene | CDR3 protein
TRBV7-2 | CASSQRGQPQHF
TRBV12-3/TRBV12-4 | CASSFGVGELFF
TRBV5-1 | CASSLEGTASNYGYTF
TRBV18 | CASSPGQGDNYGYTF
TRBV7-9 | CASSPTGLRTDTQYF
TRBV18 | CASSADRAVGGELFF
TRBV6-1 | CASSEGGLLYEQYF
TRBV6-5 | CASSYRGTGDYGYTF
TRBV3-1/TRBV3-2 | CASRSRGADTQYF
TRBV6-1 | CASSEKVYNSPLHF
TRBV18 | CASSPYTVNTEAFF
TRBV10-1 | CASSGINQPQHF
TRBV18 | CASSPDQLWGYTF
TRBV18 | CASSPLGQGNTGELFF
TRBV19 | CASSIVGAGNTIYF
TRBV5-1 | CASSFPGADTQYF
TRBV28 | CASSWTSGNYEQYF
TRBV7-9 | CASSLEARGSSGYTF
TRBV4-3 | CASSQDTGAAKNIQYF
TRBV29-1 | CSVERSRNTEAFF
TRBV11-2 | CASSTGGQGSGNTIYF
TRBV19 | CASSTTGQETQYF
TRBV4-1 | CASSPNLFGLAGAQETQYF
TRBV30 | CAWSGGGAEAFF
TRBV14 | CASSQGAGGPHNEQFF
TRBV20-1 | CSASTSTNQETQYF
TRBV7-2 | CASGGMHQYF
TRBV5-1 | CASTRTGRYEQYF
TRBV18 | CASDTGGTEAFF
TRBV14 | CASSQALRGEQYF
TRBV5-1 | CASSPTSALQETQYF
TRBV28 | CASRASTNEKLFF
TRBV27 | CASSFVPGDTEAFF
TRBV2 | CASSEIPGTGNGYTF
TRBV6-5 | CASSYGGTGQETQYF
TRBV3-1/TRBV3-2 | CASSPGTGLVATNEKLFF
TRBV7-2 | CASSLAGQSNQPQHF
TRBV28 | CASSPGTAKGYTF
TRBV10-2 | CASSRTGNTEAFF
TRBV7-2 | CASSTQGQGSEAFF
TRBV7-3 | CASSQGPIPGNTIYF
TRBV6-5 | CASSTLQGLGEKLFF
TRBV13 | CASSPTSSGGAPGELFF
TRBV28 | CAIEGDGPEKLFF
TRBV18 | CASSAGHSNQPQHF
TRBV7-9 | CASSLDGYNEQFF